Described below is a single TCR beta chain sequence and its context. Its antigen is unknown. No clone much larger than this one lies a single base away; base qualities are absent. The record originates from a study of cytomegalovirus exposure and HLA in healthy donors (dated by TCRdb to about 2017). With regard to the full study: An earlier analysis of approximately 640 of the donors reported roughly 270 Gb of sequence data and some 120 million unique TCR beta sequences from about 179 million T cells. The T cell repertoires of 670 or so subjects were profiled by immunosequencing and related to cytomegalovirus serostatus. The study combined high-throughput TCR immunosequencing, statistical association of individual TCRs with disease status, and machine learning to predict cytomegalovirus infection status. Every repertoire in the discovery cohort had been generated on one and the same sequencing platform. An early release that covered about 600 HLA-typed donors contained approximately 300 gigabases of sequencing data and 80 million or so unique TCR sequences. Both class I and class II loci were covered by HLA typing, at four-digit resolution. The aim of the study was to test whether cataloging public T cell receptors could identify signatures of past pathogen exposure. The genetic ancestry cluster associated with self-reported Caucasian donors included around four fifths of the roughly 360 genotyped donors. Rather than using new phenotypic data, the later analysis identified candidate immune exposures from TCR beta sequences and from how often those sequences occurred across donors. On average, approximately 250,000 unique TCR beta nucleotide sequences were sequenced per donor among roughly 430 genotyped donors of the cohort, with roughly 18% of those sequences being non-productive. Donor age, sex, ethnicity and CMV serostatus were compiled together with the repertoire data. A later analysis re-examined previously published TCR beta repertoires from 600 to 700 donors and added high-resolution HLA genotyping to investigate patterns of TCR occurrence. In addition to the first cohort of 666 subjects, a separate validation cohort of approximately 130 different subjects was used. Genome-wide SNP genotypes for about 65% of the roughly 670 donors were used in a later genetic analysis, which treated that subset as a discovery cohort. Roughly 5 DR-DQ haplotypes were handled as single units for association and clustering because linkage in the cohort was strong. The number of donors typed differed by locus, with 629-630 for A, B, C, DRB1 and DQB1, 522 for DQA1, 600 to 610 for DPA1, and some 440 for DPB1. To decide whether each TCR beta V gene segment behaved as functional or pseudogenic, an earlier analysis of over 500 of the donors relied on high-throughput TCR beta sequencing.

The cohort was made up of around 720 healthy bone marrow donors. At the time of sampling, every cohort member was nominally healthy, though immune exposures that went unrecorded were likely present. The donor tested CMV seronegative and was one of the 352 seronegative cohort members. A peripheral blood sample was collected from each donor, and TCR beta sequencing was performed on peripheral blood mononuclear cells. Genomic DNA was extracted from the blood cell samples with the Qiagen DNeasy Blood Extraction Kit. What the research found in general, with its limitations: Strong co-occurrence of HLA alleles, especially DR and DQ, made assigning TCR associations to individual alleles difficult. Compared with the approximately 720-donor mean, donors in an Asian-associated ancestry cluster had fewer N-insertions in productive TCRs, according to a later genetic analysis. A total of 150 to 200 TCR beta chains were listed by the study as associated with cytomegalovirus. The classifier was reported to diagnose cytomegalovirus status with high specificity and sensitivity in both the original cohort and the validation cohort. A further reported finding was that TCR beta sequences accurately predicted the HLA-A and HLA-B alleles for most subjects in the first cohort. Some IMGT-functional V segments, including TRBV6-2 and TRBV6-3, could not be told apart with the 87-base-pair reads, so those segments were excluded. Most TCR sequences were observed very rarely across donors, whereas some public TCRs were present in many individuals. The only immune exposure information available for the cohort was CMV serostatus. Linkage disequilibrium might explain the correlated functional status among segregating V segments, but an unknown experimental factor could not be ruled out. Because HLA typing was missing for some donors at each locus, association tests included only the typed subset. In this cohort, only TCR beta chains were sequenced, and detectable features were limited by the absence of alpha or paired-chain data. In a later analysis, several top co-occurrence clusters were reported to appear linked to parvovirus B19, influenza, CMV and Epstein-Barr virus. A group of highly shared sequence variants was considered likely to be a technical artifact of the sequencing pipeline. A later analysis found that TCR association rates varied across HLA loci, with DRB1 alleles showing the most associated TCRs and HLA-C alleles the fewest. It was suggested by the authors that the approach could potentially be generalized to other disease states and immunological phenotypes. An earlier analysis of 587 of the donors showed that most TCR beta V segments appeared in productive rearrangements either about 87% or about 30% of the time, which broadly matched IMGT annotations. Because counts were too low, 15 to 20 rarely observed V segments, including chromosome 9 orphons, were excluded from the earlier analysis of fewer than 650 of the donors. The presence/absence analyses assumed that sequencing depth was roughly uniform across donors, and that assumption may not be true. A few of the identified cytomegalovirus-associated TCR beta chains were confirmed in vitro to be specific for cytomegalovirus antigens. V-gene and J-gene trimming of TCR beta chains was associated with a missense DCLRE1C variant in a later genetic analysis, and the association was replicated in an independent cohort. In a later analysis, around 15,000 TCR beta sequences were associated with specific HLA alleles at a false discovery rate of 0.05. Compared with equally common non-associated chains, HLA-associated TCR beta chains in a later analysis were more clonally expanded and had lower generation probabilities. Most CMV-associated TCR beta chains appeared to be HLA-restricted in a later analysis, and the HLA associations seemed to be driven largely by CMV exposure.

CDR1 and CDR2 were assigned from the germline V gene (reference sequence) as MNHEY and SMNVEV. The CDR3 numbers 14 residues from cysteine through phenylalanine. Only CDR3 DNA remains: 42 bases, in frame from the first base. V and J lose 1 base and 2 bases, and a span of 6 bases separates them. Libraries were made using the immunoSEQ multiplex PCR assay. The multiplex PCR relied on a mix of 60 forward primers for TCR Vbeta segments and 13 reverse primers for TCR Jbeta segments. The CDR3 region of rearranged TCR beta genes was amplified from genomic DNA with a multiplex PCR assay. Amplified TCR beta libraries were sequenced as 87-base-pair reads on the Illumina HiSeq System. Turning to the authors' computational methods: In a later analysis, about 80 million unique TCR beta chains were counted across the 666 repertoires, and some 10 million of these chains were shared by at least two donors. Raw reads were error-corrected and collapsed into unique sequences with a nearest-neighbor algorithm that merged closely related sequences to remove PCR and sequencing errors. To assign V, D and J gene segments, CDR3 sequences were aligned to IMGT reference sequences. Each retained sequence needed at least a six-nucleotide match to both a V gene segment and a J gene segment. Rearrangements were called productive when the CDR3 lacked stop codons and stayed in frame with V and J; all others were non-productive. Following IMGT convention, CDR3 was defined as the stretch from the second conserved V-encoded cysteine to the conserved J-encoded phenylalanine. In an earlier analysis of some 550 of the donors, sequences lacking an unambiguous match to a single V gene segment were excluded. An earlier analysis of some 610 of the donors called V segments functional above 56.7% productive rearrangements and segregating when the between-donor standard deviation exceeded 5%. A statistical classification framework was developed to diagnose cytomegalovirus status using the catalog of TCR beta chain sequences. In a later analysis, V and J genes were assigned by comparing TCR nucleotide sequences against IMGT/GENE-DB human TR gene sequences. Using the TCRdist pipeline, a later analysis assigned CDR3 sequences along with most-parsimonious VDJ recombination scenarios. In a later analysis, each TCR beta chain was defined by its CDR3 amino acid sequence together with its V-gene family, and reads without a unique V-gene family were excluded. In a later analysis, around 600 highly shared, low-generation-probability nucleotide sequences were removed to address suspected cross-contamination and a sequencing artifact. For each public chain, a later analysis derived a clonal expansion index from normalized ranks of inferred template counts within each repertoire. In a later analysis, generation probabilities were computed using a VDJ recombination model fitted to out-of-frame rearrangements, and the results were checked against IGoR. In a later analysis, hypergeometric tests were used to score TCR-TCR, TCR-HLA and TCR-CMV co-occurrence, with a repertoire-size bias correction applied to TCR pairs. To estimate false discovery rates, a later analysis permuted the HLA or CMV assignments 20 times. A later analysis grouped co-occurring TCRs with DBSCAN, adding TCRdist sequence similarity when clustering within HLA-allele-positive subsets. Repertoires with fewer than 30,000 or more than 120,000 public chains were left out of co-occurrence clustering, as were five repertoires with anomalous nucleotide sharing. TCRdb mirrors the immuneACCESS table, restricted to in-frame sequences. Some clones are absent from its copies; in checked studies, under half trace to an unresolved V gene, and the reason for the others is unknown. The V and J calls and clone size were taken over from that table, and D and trimming were inferred from the DNA. The sample contains 150,000 to 200,000 clones, approximately 80% of them found a single time. The ten largest make up under 5% of the sample.

This clonotype was obtained from a man in his late teens or twenties in good health and CMV-seronegative. The rearrangement combines TRBV27 with TRBJ1-5; a tentative D call is TRBD1 (6 bases match). Source material: PBMCs. The nucleotide sequence reads as follows: TGTGCCAGCAGTTTATACAGGGGCAATCAGCCCCAGCATTTT. It codes for CASSLYRGNQPQHF.